In this sample, the clone carrying this TCR beta chain turned up a few times. As yet, its antigen is unknown. Sequencing used immunoSEQ multiplex PCR; TCRdb keeps in-frame clones, though not all of them. Of about 730,000 clones in the sample, around 70% are singletons; the top ten hold about 1.7%. This entry is derived from a study of shared clonotypes between healthy human individuals. Across the whole study: Each donor's CD8 memory used one plate, CD8 naive two, each CD4 subset three. Points from the study as a whole: Clonotype sharing among donors was expected to depend on sequencing depth. Approximately 4.5% was the fraction of naive CD4 clonotypes found shared across a handful of donors.

The source of this sequence is a woman in her 30s in good health. Sequenced material: memory CD4+ T cells sorted from blood. Subset here: CD45RA-negative fraction.

CDR3 in DNA: TGTGCCAGCAGCTCCCGGGTTAGTAGCTCTGGGGCCAACGTCCTGACTTTC. As protein: CASSSRVSSSGANVLTF. This chain uses TRBV7-9 with TRBJ2-6; D is undetermined. Germline V gene lookup returns CDR1 SEHNR and CDR2 FQNEAQ (reference sequence). The V and J ends lost 4 bases and 0 bases respectively, with 13 bases between them. The CDR3 runs to 17 residues.